A single sample gave rise to the 27 T cell receptor beta chains below, sequenced in a study of T cells after posttransplantation cyclophosphamide. Sequencing was performed with immunoSEQ multiplex PCR; in TCRdb, only in-frame clones are kept and a portion is missing. In the table there are roughly 5,000 clones, 82% of which are singletons. Busulfan-fludarabine conditioning, marrow transplant, and cyclophosphamide on days +3 and +4 were administered. The material was CD4+ T cells sorted from blood, obtained approximately 330 days after allogeneic stem cell transplant with posttransplant cyclophosphamide. These receptors were taken from a male patient aged 50 or older who received an allogeneic stem cell transplant from a related donor and was CMV-positive. Some T cells may have come from the graft donor.

This clone was seen more than once but under ten times. This chain uses TRBV7-6 with TRBJ1-5; D ambiguous. V lost 4 bases and J 7 bases, leaving 8 bases between the germline ends. This CDR3 is 12 amino acids long. From germline, CDR1 is SGHVS and CDR2 FNYEAQ. The CDR3 sequence: CASSSTRQPQHF. CDR3 nucleotide sequence: TGTGCCAGCAGCTCCACGAGGCAGCCCCAGCATTTT. Full variable domain (missing parts from reference TRBV7-6 and TRBJ1-5): GAGVSQSPRYKVTKRGQDVALRCDPISGHVSLYWYRQALGQGPEFLTYFNYEAQQDKSGLPNDRFSAERPEGSISTLTIQRTEQRDSAMYRCASSSTRQPQHFGDGTRLSIL.

J is TRBJ1-3 and V is TRBV5-4; D unresolved. The CDR3 runs 16 residues. In germline, CDR1 is SGHNT, CDR2 YYREEE (reference sequence). Trimming removed 1 base at V and 0 bases at J, with 11 bases between. As DNA, the CDR3 is TGTGCCAGCAGCTTGCCCGGTCCTGGCTCTGGAAACACCATATATTTT. It is translated as CASSLPGPGSGNTIYF. Using reference TRBV5-4 and TRBJ1-3 for the parts outside the CDR3, the full variable domain is ETGVTQSPTHLIKTRGQQVTLRCSSQSGHNTVSWYQQALGQGPQFIFQYYREEENGRGNFPPRFSGLQFPNYSSELNVNALELDDSALYLCASSLPGPGSGNTIYFGEGSWLTVV.

This clone was seen more than once but under ten times. V is TRBV6-5 and J is TRBJ1-5, with D perhaps TRBD1 (5 bases). Trimming removed 5 bases at V and 3 bases at J, with 8 bases between. The CDR3 contains 13 residues. Germline-derived CDR1 and CDR2 are MNHEY and SVGAGI. CDR3 sequence (DNA): TGTGCCAGCAGTGAAGGGGACAATCAGCCCCAGCATTTT. Translated: CASSEGDNQPQHF.

The chain carries TRBV30 and TRBJ1-3; D unclear. Germline lookup yields CDR1 GTSNPN and CDR2 SVGIG (reference sequence). The CDR3 consists of 12 residues. With 4 bases removed from V and 3 bases from J, the gap between germline ends came to 7 bases. In DNA, the CDR3 is TGTGCCTGGACGGGTATTGGAAACACCATATATTTT. Translating it yields CAWTGIGNTIYF.

V usage is TRBV5-4 and J usage is TRBJ2-7, with TRBD1 identical over 7 bases. CDR1 SGHNT and CDR2 YYREEE come from the germline V gene (reference sequence). V was clipped by 4 bases and J by 4 bases; unmatched bases: 5. The CDR3 sequence is 13 residues long. The CDR3 nucleotides read TGTGCCAGCAGCCTAAGGACAGGATACGAGCAGTACTTC. The encoded protein is CASSLRTGYEQYF.

The table lists this clone with a count of one. The chain has TRBV5-5 and TRBJ2-5, with a possible D match to TRBD1 (6 bases). CDR3 length: 14 amino acids. Germline V gives CDR1 SGHKS, CDR2 YYEKEE (reference sequence). The V end was cut by 4 bases, the J end by 5 bases, with 15 bases between. The CDR3: CASSTGQSKETQYF. The CDR3 bases are TGTGCCAGCAGCACCGGACAGAGTAAGGAGACCCAGTACTTC.

The chain joins TRBV19 to TRBJ2-7, with 7 bases lining up with TRBD2. V shed 4 bases and J 4 bases; nucleotides not matched to a gene: 10. The CDR3 has 15 residues. The germline V gene encodes CDR1 LNHDA and CDR2 SQIVND (reference sequence). The CDR3 sequence is CASSREPSGAYEQYF. The CDR3 nucleotides read TGTGCCAGTAGTAGGGAGCCTAGCGGAGCTTACGAGCAGTACTTC.

This clone has a handful of counts. The chain uses TRBV6-5 and TRBJ2-3; 9 positions match TRBD2. The CDR3 has 13 residues. Germline V gene lookup returns CDR1 MNHEY and CDR2 SVGAGI. V trimming: 5 bases; J trimming: 9 bases; junction bases outside the gene matches: 6. The CDR3 DNA follows: TGTGCCAGCAGTGTTGGCCTAGCGGGAACGCAGTATTTT. This encodes CASSVGLAGTQYF.

This rearrangement joins TRBV11-3 to TRBJ2-7, with D tentatively TRBD1 (6 bases). The CDR3 is 13 residues long. The germline V gene has CDR1 SGHNT and CDR2 YENEEA. V dropped 5 bases and J dropped 6 bases, with 14 bases sitting between them. The CDR3 here is CASSPRTDSEQYF. CDR3 in DNA: TGTGCCAGCAGCCCTAGGACAGACAGCGAGCAGTACTTC.

The rearrangement links TRBV29-1 to TRBJ2-1; D is possibly TRBD2 (5 bases). Germline V gene lookup returns CDR1 SQVTM and CDR2 ANQGSEA. V was trimmed by 6 bases and J by 9 bases, leaving 18 bases between them. This CDR3 has 13 residues. In nucleotides, the CDR3 is TGCAGCGTACCAGACACCACTAGGACTGAGCAGTTCTTC. Translation gives CSVPDTTRTEQFF.

The gene calls are TRBV27 and TRBJ2-7, with D perhaps matching TRBD2 (6 bases). V gave up 4 bases and J gave up 6 bases, with 19 bases separating them. This CDR3 region has 15 residues. Per germline, CDR1 MNHEY and CDR2 SMNVEV (reference sequence). The CDR3 here is CASSSSEGWASEQYF. The CDR3 DNA sequence: TGTGCCAGCAGTTCCTCGGAGGGCTGGGCTAGCGAGCAGTACTTC.

This chain joins TRBV27 and TRBJ2-1; TRBD2 matches 9 bases. V was pared by 6 bases and J by 7 bases, with 10 bases of the junction left unmatched. The germline V gene has CDR1 MNHEY and CDR2 SMNVEV (reference sequence). The CDR3 consists of 15 residues. For the CDR3, the DNA is TGTGCCAGCAGCCCCCCTAGCGGGAAAGGGAATGAGCAGTTCTTC. This sequence encodes CASSPPSGKGNEQFF.

The CDR3 coding sequence is TGTGCCAGCAGCTTTACCGCGGGGGCGGTATACGAGCAGTACTTC. Its translation is CASSFTAGAVYEQYF. V and J are TRBV7-2 and TRBJ2-7; D is perhaps TRBD2 (7 bases). The ends were cut back, 3 bases at V and 4 bases at J, with 16 bases in the middle. CDR1 and CDR2 (germline): SGHTA, FQGNSA. This CDR3 is built from 15 residues.

The V call is TRBV11-2, the J call TRBJ2-7; 9 bases are a match to TRBD1. CDR1 is SGHAT, CDR2 FQNNGV, per germline. The CDR3 contains 15 residues. Germline trimming cut 4 bases from V and 2 bases from J; bases unmatched to any gene: 6. The CDR3 DNA reads as TGTGCCAGCAGCTCGTACAGGGGGCTGGCCTACGAGCAGTACTTC. Amino acids: CASSSYRGLAYEQYF.

This chain links TRBV6-5 with TRBJ2-1; 10 bases are shared with TRBD2. CDR3 length equals 15 residues. The V gene end was trimmed by 8 bases and the J gene end by 9 bases; junction bases not matched to a gene: 13. Germline V gives CDR1 MNHEY, CDR2 SVGAGI. For the CDR3, the DNA is TGTGCCAGCGGACTAGCGGAGCTTATAGGGGTTGAGCAGTTCTTC. Protein sequence: CASGLAELIGVEQFF.

This clone was seen just once. V usage is TRBV5-1 and J usage is TRBJ2-1; 12 bases fit TRBD2. After removal of 4 bases from V and 4 bases from J, the junction contained 3 bases not matched to a gene. Germline V gene data show CDR1 as SGHRS and CDR2 as YFSETQ. This CDR3 spans 15 amino acids. The CDR3 spells CASSGLAGSYNEQFF. CDR3 DNA: TGCGCCAGCAGCGGACTAGCGGGATCTTACAATGAGCAGTTCTTC.

In its sample, this clone was seen a few times. The chain uses TRBV6-5 and TRBJ2-3, with TRBD2 identical over 8 bases. The ends lost 2 bases at V and 2 bases at J; junction bases unmatched: 3. The CDR3 consists of 15 residues. The germline CDR1 and CDR2 sequences are MNHEY and SVGAGI. The CDR3 DNA sequence: TGTGCCAGCAGTTACGGAGCGGGGGACACAGATACGCAGTATTTT. It is translated as CASSYGAGDTDTQYF.

The chain recombines TRBV11-3 with TRBJ2-7; maybe TRBD1 (5 bases). The CDR3 runs 15 residues. From germline, CDR1 is SGHNT and CDR2 YENEEA. Trimming removed 1 base at V and 2 bases at J, with 12 bases between. CDR3 region: CASSLGGLSTYEQYF. CDR3 nucleotide sequence: TGTGCCAGCAGCTTAGGGGGCCTTTCCACCTACGAGCAGTACTTC.

The V gene is TRBV5-1, the J gene TRBJ1-1; 8 nucleotides line up with TRBD1. The CDR3 spans 14 residues. V gave up 4 bases and J gave up 2 bases; unmatched junction bases: 4. Germline V gene sequence: CDR1 SGHRS, CDR2 YFSETQ. The CDR3 sequence is CASSQGTGNTEAFF. The CDR3 DNA reads as TGCGCCAGCAGCCAGGGGACAGGTAACACTGAAGCTTTCTTT. Combining the CDR3 with reference TRBV5-1 and TRBJ1-1 gives the whole variable domain KAGVTQTPRYLIKTRGQQVTLSCSPISGHRSVSWYQQTPGQGLQFLFEYFSETQRNKGNFPGRFSGRQFSNSRSEMNVSTLELGDSALYLCASSQGTGNTEAFFGQGTRLTVV.

The chain employs TRBV10-1 and TRBJ1-1; a weak D match, TRBD1 (6 bases). This CDR3 is built from 14 residues. The germline V gene has CDR1 WNHNN and CDR2 SYGVQD (reference sequence). The germline V and J ends were trimmed by 3 bases and 5 bases, with 13 bases remaining between them. CDR3 coding DNA: TGCGCCAGCAGTGATCAGGGGAAAAGAACTGAAGCTTTCTTT. Translated: CASSDQGKRTEAFF.

The chain couples TRBV7-3 to TRBJ1-5; D uncertain. V was cut by 6 bases and J by 3 bases, with 9 bases left in between. This CDR3 contains 13 residues. From germline, CDR1 is SGHTA and CDR2 FQGTGA. CDR3 sequence: CASSFWANQPQHF. As DNA, the CDR3 is TGTGCCAGCAGTTTTTGGGCCAATCAGCCCCAGCATTTT.

The chain joins TRBV9 to TRBJ2-7; 9 bases fit TRBD1. The CDR3 runs 17 residues. J gave up 4 bases and V 0 bases, and 11 bases lay outside the gene matches. The germline V gene encodes CDR1 SGDLS and CDR2 YYNGEE. The chain's CDR3 is CASSVGLGDRADYEQYF. CDR3 nucleotides: TGTGCCAGCAGCGTAGGTCTAGGGGACAGGGCAGATTACGAGCAGTACTTC.

This clone was picked up one time. The V call is TRBV7-2, the J call TRBJ2-7; perhaps TRBD1 as D (6 bases). The CDR3 has 15 residues. Germline V gives CDR1 SGHTA, CDR2 FQGNSA. The germline V and J ends were trimmed by 4 bases and 7 bases, with 20 bases remaining between them. Here the CDR3 DNA reads TGTGCCAGCAGCTCTTTGACAGGACCCCTCCATGAGCAGTACTTC. Protein: CASSSLTGPLHEQYF.

This rearrangement joins TRBV2 to TRBJ2-7; 8 positions match TRBD2. This CDR3 contains 15 residues. Germline trimming cut 6 bases from V and 3 bases from J; bases unmatched to any gene: 10. Germline assignment: CDR1 SNHLY and CDR2 FYNNEI. CDR3 amino acids: CASSGSGGRFYEQYF. CDR3 nucleotides: TGTGCCAGCAGCGGCTCGGGGGGGAGGTTCTACGAGCAGTACTTC. The full variable domain, in which reference TRBV2 and TRBJ2-7 provide the parts outside the CDR3, is EPEVTQTPSHQVTQMGQEVILRCVPISNHLYFYWYRQILGQKVEFLVSFYNNEISEKSEIFDDQFSVERPDGSNFTLKIRSTKLEDSAMYFCASSGSGGRFYEQYFGPGTRLTVT.

V usage is TRBV6-5 and J usage is TRBJ2-6, with 7 bases fitting TRBD1. Losses at the gene ends were 6 bases for V and 2 bases for J; bases not matched to a gene: 4. Germline loops: CDR1 MNHEY, CDR2 SVGAGI. CDR3 length: 15 residues. The CDR3 protein is CASSLRGTGANVLTF. The DNA for the CDR3 is TGTGCCAGCAGCCTCAGGGGGACTGGGGCCAACGTCCTGACTTTC.

The genes are TRBV6-5 and TRBJ1-5, with D possibly matching TRBD1 (6 bases). Germline CDR1 and CDR2: MNHEY and SVGAGI. V was shortened by 6 bases and J by 3 bases, with 15 bases between the two germline ends. The CDR3 is 15 amino acids. Here the CDR3 DNA reads TGTGCCAGCAGGACTCCACAGGGACCCAATCAGCCCCAGCATTTT. Residues: CASRTPQGPNQPQHF.

The V call is TRBV2, the J call TRBJ1-1; a weak D match, TRBD1 (6 bases). Germline V lookup: CDR1 SNHLY, CDR2 FYNNEI. The CDR3 runs to 14 residues. The ends were cut back, 5 bases at V and 3 bases at J, with 13 bases in the middle. Written as DNA, the CDR3 is TGTGCCAGCAGTCTACAGGGAAGGGACACTGAAGCTTTCTTT. Its translation: CASSLQGRDTEAFF.